Presented here are 17 T cell receptor beta chains from one specimen sequenced in a study of long-term antiretroviral therapy in people with HIV. With survey level as its setting, the immunoSEQ assay was v3.0. Sequenced by immunoSEQ multiplex PCR; TCRdb stores in-frame clones only, minus some. The sample includes about 25,000 clones, roughly 77% of them seen just once. The material was unsorted PBMCs, obtained 0.5 years after starting antiretroviral therapy. The receptors derive from a middle-aged woman with HIV.

The chain uses TRBV11-2 and TRBJ2-7; TRBD1 agrees at 7 bases. Germline CDR1 is SGHAT and CDR2 is FQNNGV. After removal of 2 bases from V and 2 bases from J, the junction contained 3 bases not matched to a gene. The CDR3 runs to 14 residues. The CDR3 loop reads CASSLWQGAYEQYF. In DNA, the CDR3 is TGTGCCAGCAGCTTATGGCAGGGGGCCTACGAGCAGTACTTC.

The CDR3 sequence is CASSWTGEQFF. As DNA, the CDR3 is TGTGCCAGCAGCTGGACAGGGGAGCAGTTCTTC. V is TRBV5-6 and J is TRBJ2-1; 8 positions match TRBD1. The CDR3 runs 11 residues. Per germline, CDR1 SGHDT and CDR2 YYEEEE. V shed 3 bases, J shed 10 bases, and the junction held 0 bases outside the gene matches.

This clone was detected only a few times. The chain carries TRBV5-4 and TRBJ1-2; D is unresolved. The CDR3 length is 14 residues. Per the germline V gene, CDR1 is SGHNT and CDR2 is YYREEE (reference sequence). Between the trimmed V and J ends, which lost 4 bases and 3 bases, there was a span of 13 bases. CDR3 amino acids: CASSPYKEDYGYTF. The CDR3 DNA sequence: TGTGCCAGCAGCCCCTATAAGGAAGACTATGGCTACACCTTC.

The chain joins TRBV18 to TRBJ2-5, with D uncertain. CDR1 is KGHSH, CDR2 LQKENI, per germline. Trimming took 6 bases from V and 1 from J, leaving 6 bases between them. The CDR3 covers 12 residues. The CDR3 sequence: CASSNAQETQYF. CDR3 DNA sequence: TGTGCCAGCTCCAACGCCCAAGAGACCCAGTACTTC.

The sample holds a few counts of this clone. J is TRBJ1-1 and V is TRBV19; TRBD1 aligns across 8 bases. This CDR3 comprises 14 residues. The trim removed 3 bases at V and 4 bases at J, leaving 4 bases unmatched. Germline CDR1 reads LNHDA; CDR2 reads SQIVND (reference sequence). The DNA for the CDR3 is TGTGCCAGTAGTATTACAGGGGGGGGCACTGAAGCTTTCTTT. This encodes CASSITGGGTEAFF.

The rearrangement links TRBV28 to TRBJ2-4; D possibly matches TRBD1 or TRBD2 (6 bases each). The CDR3 runs 15 residues. Germline-derived CDR1 and CDR2 are MDHEN and SYDVKM. V was pared by 4 bases and J by 9 bases, with 19 bases between. DNA for the CDR3: TGTGCCAGCAGTTGGGGTCGGGGGCTTAAGGGCATTCAGTACTTC. Translating it yields CASSWGRGLKGIQYF.

This chain links TRBV4-2 with TRBJ2-3; 10 nucleotides line up with TRBD2. Germline-derived CDR1 and CDR2 are LGHNA and YNFKEQ. The junction had 9 bases not matched to a gene; V was cut back by 0 bases and J by 3 bases. The CDR3 covers 18 residues. The DNA for the CDR3 is TGTGCCAGCAGCCAAGATCAAGTAGCGGGGGGAGGTACAGATACGCAGTATTTT. This encodes CASSQDQVAGGGTDTQYF.

The J gene is TRBJ2-7, the V gene TRBV6-1; D is uncertain. Germline CDR1 and CDR2: MNHNS and SASEGT. The germline V and J ends were trimmed by 4 bases and 6 bases, with 16 bases remaining between them. The CDR3 covers 14 residues. The CDR3 is CASSAGPYRSEQYF. CDR3 bases: TGTGCCAGCAGTGCGGGCCCATACCGTTCCGAGCAGTACTTC.

This clone was detected only a few times. This chain connects TRBV7-6 to TRBJ2-7, with 8 bases that match TRBD1. This CDR3 has 14 amino acids. Germline V gene sequence: CDR1 SGHVS, CDR2 FNYEAQ. The junction had 6 bases not matched to a gene; V was cut back by 3 bases and J by 5 bases. The CDR3 DNA reads as TGTGCCAGCAGCTTGGGTACAGGGGGGAACGAGCAGTACTTC. Its translation: CASSLGTGGNEQYF.

CDR3 region: CASSPSHSNYGYTF. Written as DNA, the CDR3 is TGTGCCAGCTCACCGTCCCATTCTAACTATGGCTACACCTTC. The V call is TRBV18, the J call TRBJ1-2; D gene ambiguous. The CDR3 is made up of 14 amino acids. The V gene lost 3 bases and the J gene lost 0 bases, with 8 bases spanning the gap. From germline, CDR1 is KGHSH and CDR2 LQKENI.

The chain is built from TRBV11-2 and TRBJ1-4; 8 bases fit TRBD1. CDR3 size: 15 residues. CDR1 is SGHAT and CDR2 is FQNNGV in the germline V gene. V was pared by 5 bases and J by 7 bases, with 9 bases of the junction left unmatched. The DNA for the CDR3 is TGTGCCAGCAGCCAACTCAGGGGGCGGTTTGAAAAACTGTTTTTT. Its translation is CASSQLRGRFEKLFF.

This clone was observed a few times. The chain is built from TRBV6-5 and TRBJ1-1, with D unresolved. Trimming pared 6 bases from V and 7 bases from J, leaving 12 bases between. This CDR3 has 12 residues. Germline loops: CDR1 MNHEY, CDR2 SVGAGI. The DNA for the CDR3 is TGTGCCAGCAGCCGTGGACGGCTTGAAGCTTTCTTT. Protein product: CASSRGRLEAFF.

V and J are TRBV18 and TRBJ2-4, with D possibly TRBD2 on 5 matching bases. CDR3 length: 12 amino acids. V was cut by 3 bases and J by 8 bases, with 8 bases left in between. Per the germline V gene, CDR1 is KGHSH and CDR2 is LQKENI. The CDR3 coding sequence is TGTGCCAGCTCACCTGAGAGGGACATTCAGTACTTC. Its translation is CASSPERDIQYF.

The rearrangement links TRBV9 to TRBJ2-7; perhaps TRBD1 as D (5 bases). Trimming shortened V by 0 bases and J by 5 bases, and 15 bases separated the two germline ends. The CDR3 has 15 residues. In germline, CDR1 is SGDLS, CDR2 YYNGEE. The CDR3 bases are TGTGCCAGCAGCGTAGCCCAAGGGGCCTACGACGAGCAGTACTTC. It is translated as CASSVAQGAYDEQYF. Filled out from reference TRBV9 and TRBJ2-7, the complete variable domain reads DSGVTQTPKHLITATGQRVTLRCSPRSGDLSVYWYQQSLDQGLQFLIQYYNGEERAKGNILERFSAQQFPDLHSELNLSSLELGDSALYFCASSVAQGAYDEQYFGPGTRLTVT.

V is TRBV9 and J is TRBJ2-3; D possibly corresponds to TRBD2 (5 bases). V lost 0 bases and J lost 2, with 10 bases in between. The CDR3 is made up of 15 amino acids. In germline, CDR1 is SGDLS, CDR2 YYNGEE. The CDR3 is CASSVGVAITDTQYF. As DNA, the CDR3 is TGTGCCAGCAGCGTAGGGGTAGCGATCACAGATACGCAGTATTTT.

The chain recombines TRBV7-8 with TRBJ1-1; D is unresolved. Trimming cost V 2 bases and J 0 bases, with 10 bases left between them. CDR1 SGHVS and CDR2 FQNEAQ come from the germline V gene. The CDR3 sequence is 15 residues long. Here the CDR3 reads CASSLRGNMNTEAFF. CDR3 DNA: TGTGCCAGCAGCTTAAGAGGTAACATGAACACTGAAGCTTTCTTT.

J is TRBJ2-2 and V is TRBV19, with 7 bases lining up with TRBD2. V shed 9 bases and J 4 bases; nucleotides not matched to a gene: 11. This CDR3 spans 15 amino acids. Germline V gives CDR1 LNHDA, CDR2 SQIVND (reference sequence). The CDR3, as DNA: TGTGCCAGCTCTTTGGGGCGGGGGACCACCGGGGAGCTGTTTTTT. Its protein is CASSLGRGTTGELFF. The full variable domain, in which reference TRBV19 and TRBJ2-2 provide the parts outside the CDR3, is DGGITQSPKYLFRKEGQNVTLSCEQNLNHDAMYWYRQDPGQGLRLIYYSQIVNDFQKGDIAEGYSVSREKKESFPLTVTSAQKNPTAFYLCASSLGRGTTGELFFGEGSRLTVL.